This TCR beta chain comes out of a study of identifying expanded T cells in peripheral blood. The study, taken as a whole, reports: Roughly 1.1 clones differed between technical replicates, versus around 16 and 19 over time.

Generated by immunoSEQ multiplex PCR, the TCRdb table keeps only in-frame clones and is missing some. This repertoire shows 95,000 to 100,000 clones, roughly 85% found once; its top ten account for approximately 18%. For this clone: Its matching antigen is unknown.

The germline V gene has CDR1 SSHAT and CDR2 FNYEAQ (reference sequence). CDR3 length equals 14 residues. Trimming pared 5 bases from V and 1 base from J, leaving 8 bases between. The chain couples TRBV7-7 to TRBJ2-2; weak D call: TRBD2 (5 bases). This sequence originates from a person between 18 and 70 years old in good health. Sequencing input: blood. The CDR3 bases are TGTGCCAGCAGCCGGGGAGAGAACACCGGGGAGCTGTTTTTT. It translates to CASSRGENTGELFF.